What follows are 22 T cell receptor beta chains derived from one specimen sequenced in a study of OX40 agonist ivuxolimab in advanced cancers. Library construction relied on the immunoSEQ multiplex PCR assay. TCRdb stores this immuneACCESS table with in-frame sequences only. Part of the clones is absent; in the studies checked, under half of the shortfall reflects unresolved V genes, and no reason is known for the rest. This sample lists about 94,000 clones; around 86% were detected once. The top ten clonotypes cover 0.3% to 0.35% of the sample. The material was CD4+ or CD8+ T cells sorted from blood, obtained in a trial of the OX40 agonist ivuxolimab. The receptors come from an adult with an advanced solid tumor such as melanoma, head and neck, liver or kidney cancer.

V gene TRBV19 combines with J gene TRBJ2-1; TRBD1 aligns across 10 bases. Germline trimming cut 5 bases from V and 10 bases from J; bases unmatched to any gene: 5. Per the germline V gene, CDR1 is LNHDA and CDR2 is SQIVND (reference sequence). The CDR3 extends over 13 amino acids. CDR3 DNA sequence: TGTGCCAGTAGTTCCGGGGGACAGGGGGAGCAGTTCTTC. It codes for CASSSGGQGEQFF.

The chain has TRBV9 and TRBJ2-5; either TRBD1 or TRBD2 may fit D (5 bases each). CDR3 size: 15 residues. V was pared by 4 bases and J by 1 base, with 14 bases between. The germline V gene has CDR1 SGDLS and CDR2 YYNGEE. CDR3 nucleotide sequence: TGTGCCAGCAGCTTCAGATGGGGGTCCCAAGAGACCCAGTACTTC. Translated: CASSFRWGSQETQYF.

This chain joins TRBV30 and TRBJ2-5, with D possibly TRBD2 on 6 matching bases. The V end lost 1 base, the J end lost 4 bases, and 10 bases lay between the germline ends. This CDR3 spans 13 amino acids. Per germline, CDR1 GTSNPN and CDR2 SVGIG (reference sequence). CDR3 DNA sequence: TGTGCCTGGAGTGCTCGGGGGAGAGAGACCCAGTACTTC. Translation gives CAWSARGRETQYF.

J is TRBJ2-7 and V is TRBV11-3, with unresolved D. The length of the CDR3 is 12 residues. The V and J ends lost 1 base and 7 bases respectively, with 8 bases between them. Germline V CDR1 and CDR2: SGHNT, YENEEA. CDR3 residues: CASSLVRKEQYF. In nucleotides, the CDR3 is TGTGCCAGCAGCTTAGTGCGGAAGGAGCAGTACTTC.

This chain connects TRBV18 to TRBJ1-5, with D possibly matching TRBD1 (5 bases). The CDR3 length is 16 residues. V was trimmed by 2 bases and J by 5 bases, leaving 16 bases between them. Germline assignment: CDR1 KGHSH and CDR2 LQKENI. The CDR3 DNA is TGTGCCAGCTCACCAAGCCTTGCGACAGCCCATCAGCCCCAGCATTTT. Translation gives CASSPSLATAHQPQHF.

The J gene is TRBJ2-6, the V gene TRBV5-1, with D possibly matching TRBD2 (5 bases). Germline CDR1 reads SGHRS; CDR2 reads YFSETQ. V lost 4 bases and J 2 bases, leaving 13 bases between the germline ends. The CDR3 is 16 residues long. CDR3 in amino acids: CASSQEGRAGANVLTF. In DNA form, the CDR3 reads TGCGCCAGCAGCCAGGAAGGGAGAGCTGGGGCCAACGTCCTGACTTTC.

The chain employs TRBV10-3 and TRBJ2-3; TRBD2 is a possible D gene (5 bases). The V end was cut by 7 bases, the J end by 3 bases, with 14 bases between. CDR3 length: 14 residues. Per germline, CDR1 ENHRY and CDR2 SYGVKD. The CDR3 DNA reads TGTGCCATCATGGGCGGGCGCTTAACAGATACGCAGTATTTT. Protein sequence: CAIMGGRLTDTQYF.

V and J are TRBV27 and TRBJ1-1; 7 positions match TRBD1. The germline CDR1 and CDR2 sequences are MNHEY and SMNVEV (reference sequence). Trimming cost V 4 bases and J 2 bases; bases outside gene matches: 7. The CDR3 spans 15 residues. CDR3 nucleotides: TGTGCCAGCAGTTCCCGGGACAGAATAAACACTGAAGCTTTCTTT. As protein: CASSSRDRINTEAFF.

The V and J genes are TRBV7-7 and TRBJ2-1; a weak D match, TRBD2 (7 bases). Germline assignment: CDR1 SSHAT and CDR2 FNYEAQ (reference sequence). The CDR3 runs 15 residues. With 1 base removed from V and 4 bases from J, the gap between germline ends came to 11 bases. CDR3 in amino acids: CASSLEGGLYNEQFF. In DNA, the CDR3 is TGTGCCAGCAGCTTAGAGGGGGGGCTATACAATGAGCAGTTCTTC. Filled out from reference TRBV7-7 and TRBJ2-1, the complete variable domain reads GAGVSQSPRYKVTKRGQDVTLRCDPISSHATLYWYQQALGQGPEFLTYFNYEAQPDKSGLPSDRFSAERPEGSISTLTIQRTEQRDSAMYRCASSLEGGLYNEQFFGPGTRLTVL.

V is TRBV11-2 and J is TRBJ2-2; unclear D gene. This CDR3 comprises 15 residues. Germline V gene sequence: CDR1 SGHAT, CDR2 FQNNGV. With 6 bases removed from V and 4 bases from J, the gap between germline ends came to 15 bases. CDR3 bases: TGTGCCAGCAGTACCGGGTTCACAGTCACCGGGGAGCTGTTTTTT. It translates to CASSTGFTVTGELFF. The full variable domain, its missing parts supplied by reference TRBV11-2 and TRBJ2-2, is EAGVAQSPRYKIIEKRQSVAFWCNPISGHATLYWYQQILGQGPKLLIQFQNNGVVDDSQLPKDRFSAERLKGVDSTLKIQPAKLEDSAVYLCASSTGFTVTGELFFGEGSRLTVL.

This sequence joins TRBV9 and TRBJ1-3; 8 nucleotides match TRBD1. Germline-derived CDR1 and CDR2 are SGDLS and YYNGEE. The CDR3 extends over 15 amino acids. The ends lost 1 base at V and 4 bases at J; junction bases unmatched: 4. The chain's CDR3 is CASSVHDRGGNTIYF. CDR3 in DNA: TGTGCCAGCAGCGTACACGACAGGGGAGGAAACACCATATATTTT.

The chain is built from TRBV15 and TRBJ1-5; TRBD1 aligns across 8 bases. Per the germline V gene, CDR1 is LNHNV and CDR2 is YYDKDF (reference sequence). CDR3 length: 17 residues. V shed 0 bases and J 2 bases; nucleotides not matched to a gene: 6. CDR3 residues: CATSREQGARGNQPQHF. CDR3 nucleotide sequence: TGTGCCACCAGCAGAGAGCAGGGGGCGCGGGGCAATCAGCCCCAGCATTTT.

The gene calls are TRBV29-1 and TRBJ1-1; D gene uncertain. The CDR3 runs 12 residues. Trimming took off 4 bases at V and 1 base at J, with 7 bases between the two ends. Germline lookup yields CDR1 SQVTM and CDR2 ANQGSEA. DNA of the CDR3: TGCAGCGTTGTGAAGGGGAACACTGAAGCTTTCTTT. Residues: CSVVKGNTEAFF.

The CDR3 reads CSASSGTEAFF. The DNA of the CDR3 is TGCAGTGCTAGTTCCGGCACTGAAGCTTTCTTT. The rearrangement uses TRBV20-1 and TRBJ1-1; no clear D. The germline CDR1 and CDR2 sequences are DFQATT and SNEGSKA (reference sequence). The CDR3 runs 11 residues. Trimming removed 3 bases from V and 4 bases from J, with 6 bases in between.

Of note for this clone: One end of the junction is discordant with germline, which a read error may explain. The genes are TRBV10-3 and TRBJ1-2; 9 bases are a match to TRBD1. Germline V gene sequence: CDR1 ENHRY, CDR2 SYGVKD. The CDR3 runs 17 residues. This CDR3 reads CAISESAGGQGNSGYTF. The DNA of the CDR3 is TGTGCCATCAGTGAGTCGGCAGGTGGACAGGGGAACTCTGGCTACACCTTC.

The chain joins TRBV19 to TRBJ1-5, with TRBD1 matching 7 bases. This CDR3 contains 14 residues. V lost 4 bases and J lost 7; bases outside the gene matches: 7. The germline gives CDR1 LNHDA, CDR2 SQIVND (reference sequence). The CDR3 reads CASSRQGDVQPQHF. The CDR3 DNA sequence: TGTGCCAGTAGTAGACAGGGAGACGTCCAGCCCCAGCATTTT.

The J gene is TRBJ1-6, the V gene TRBV30; the D gene is possibly TRBD1 (5 bases). Trimming shortened V by 0 bases and J by 7 bases, and 22 bases separated the two germline ends. Germline lookup yields CDR1 GTSNPN and CDR2 SVGIG (reference sequence). The CDR3 contains 18 residues. CDR3 in amino acids: CAWSVGTVKRERNSPLHF. CDR3 nucleotides: TGTGCCTGGAGTGTGGGGACCGTCAAGAGGGAGCGGAATTCACCCCTCCACTTT.

V and J are TRBV5-1 and TRBJ2-2; 10 nucleotides line up with TRBD1. The J segment lost 3 bases and the V segment lost 0 bases, leaving 2 bases of the junction unmatched. The CDR3 spans 16 residues. Germline V lookup: CDR1 SGHRS, CDR2 YFSETQ. The CDR3 DNA follows: TGCGCCAGCAGCTTGGCGGGGACAGGGGACACCGGGGAGCTGTTTTTT. Protein sequence: CASSLAGTGDTGELFF.

To note about this clone: The junction does not match germline at one end; this may be a read error. The gene calls are TRBV7-7 and TRBJ2-2; D remains ambiguous. The germline gives CDR1 SSHAT, CDR2 FNYEAQ (reference sequence). CDR3 length: 14 residues. The CDR3 here is CASSPTGNTGELFF. The CDR3 DNA follows: TGTGCTAGCAGCCCGACTGGAAACACCGGGGAGCTGTTTTTT.

This clone showed up just once. The rearrangement joins TRBV19 to TRBJ2-5; D gene uncertain. Trimming cost V 5 bases and J 2 bases, with 9 bases left between them. The CDR3 spans 13 residues. The V gene's germline CDR1 is LNHDA and CDR2 SQIVND (reference sequence). CDR3 nucleotides: TGTGCCAGTAGTGCACAAACACAAGAGACCCAGTACTTC. Its protein is CASSAQTQETQYF.

The J gene is TRBJ2-7, the V gene TRBV7-9; weak D call: TRBD2 (7 bases). CDR3 length: 16 residues. Trimming took off 2 bases at V and 7 bases at J, with 21 bases between the two ends. Germline V gene sequence: CDR1 SEHNR, CDR2 FQNEAQ (reference sequence). The DNA of the CDR3 is TGTGCCAGCAGCTTATGGGGGGGCATCAGATTGAGTGAGCAGTACTTC. Translation: CASSLWGGIRLSEQYF.

The chain uses TRBV7-8 and TRBJ2-6, with 9 bases lining up with TRBD1. Unmatched junction bases numbered 9, after V lost 2 bases and J lost 1 base. Germline V gives CDR1 SGHVS, CDR2 FQNEAQ. The CDR3 runs 19 residues. CDR3 nucleotide sequence: TGTGCCAGCAGCTTACGGGGGGACAGGGAGATTTCTGGGGCCAACGTCCTGACTTTC. Amino acid sequence: CASSLRGDREISGANVLTF.